This T cell receptor (beta chain) was captured in a study of shared clonotypes between healthy human individuals. General study findings and limits: In contrast to clonotypes shared by all four donors, non-shared clonotypes had lower generation probabilities.

Germline assignment: CDR1 SGHRS and CDR2 YFSETQ. V was clipped by 2 bases and J by 5 bases; unmatched bases: 5. This CDR3 contains 15 residues. Per sorted-subset replicate PCR, input was about 180 ng DNA, representing tens of thousands of T cell genomes. Repertoires were generated with immunoSEQ multiplex PCR, while TCRdb's copy carries only in-frame clones and drops some. The table records about 2.4 million clones, more than 90% of them present only once. In the case of this clone: The antigen is unknown. The sample holds other DNA sequences that translate to the same CDR3.

The authors divided CD4+ cells into CD45RA+ naive and CD45RA-negative memory subsets. Sequencing was done on a sample of naive CD4+ T cells sorted from blood. Subset denoted: CD45RA+ positively selected. The origin of this receptor is a man aged 18 to 30 in good health. The gene calls are TRBV5-1 and TRBJ2-5; TRBD2 agrees at 11 bases. CDR3 amino acids: CASSFSGGAGETQYF. CDR3 bases: TGCGCCAGCAGCTTTAGCGGGGGGGCTGGTGAGACCCAGTACTTC.